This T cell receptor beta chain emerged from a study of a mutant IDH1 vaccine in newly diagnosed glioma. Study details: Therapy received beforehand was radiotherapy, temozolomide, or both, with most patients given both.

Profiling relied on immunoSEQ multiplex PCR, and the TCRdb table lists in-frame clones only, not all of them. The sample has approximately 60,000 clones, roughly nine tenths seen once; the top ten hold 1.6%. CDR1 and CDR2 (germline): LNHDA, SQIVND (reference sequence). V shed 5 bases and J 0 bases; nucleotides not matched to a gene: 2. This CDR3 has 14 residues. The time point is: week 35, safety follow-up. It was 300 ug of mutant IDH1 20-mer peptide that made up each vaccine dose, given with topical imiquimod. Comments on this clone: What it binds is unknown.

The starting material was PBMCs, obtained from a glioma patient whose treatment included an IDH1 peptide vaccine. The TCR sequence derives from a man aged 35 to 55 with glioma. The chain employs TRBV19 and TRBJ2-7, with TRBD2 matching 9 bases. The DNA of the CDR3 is TGTGCCAGTAGTGTTAGCGGGAGCTCCTACGAGCAGTACTTC. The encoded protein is CASSVSGSSYEQYF.